The clone carrying this T cell receptor (beta chain) appeared a single time. As yet, its antigen is unknown. This specimen comes from a study of persistence of HIV-infected CD4 T cells. About the research overall: CD4+ T cells responding to CMV or HIV-1 Gag were isolated. Findings of the study overall: CMV- and Gag-responding cells had lower TCRbeta richness than CD3/CD28-responding cells. Bulk TCR data could not be restricted to HIV-1-infected CMV-responding cells.

This CDR3 is 14 amino acids long. V lost 6 bases and J lost 7, with 13 bases in between. Germline assignment: CDR1 LGHDT and CDR2 YNNKEL (reference sequence). Sequencing used immunoSEQ version 4 in survey mode. Sequenced by immunoSEQ multiplex PCR; TCRdb stores in-frame clones only, minus some. The table records roughly 41,000 clones, 65% to 85% of them present only once. Stimulation used about 9.5 ug/mL lysate from CMV-infected fibroblasts. Memory cells lacking CD40L and CD69 with high CD45RO were sorted. CD8-depleted PBMCs were stimulated 15 to 20 hours with anti-CD28/CD49d costimulation, CD40-blocking antibody and enfuvirtide.

J is TRBJ1-6 and V is TRBV3-1 (or the pseudogene TRBV3-2), with TRBD1 as a possible D gene (5 bases). This clonotype originated in an adult man with HIV who was CMV-seropositive. The sample here was CD4+ T cells sorted from PBMCs after roughly 20-hour stimulation, taken from a patient who received antiretroviral therapy. The CDR3 coding sequence is TGTGCCAGCAGTCTAGGGACGGACAATTCACCCCTCCACTTT. Amino acids: CASSLGTDNSPLHF.